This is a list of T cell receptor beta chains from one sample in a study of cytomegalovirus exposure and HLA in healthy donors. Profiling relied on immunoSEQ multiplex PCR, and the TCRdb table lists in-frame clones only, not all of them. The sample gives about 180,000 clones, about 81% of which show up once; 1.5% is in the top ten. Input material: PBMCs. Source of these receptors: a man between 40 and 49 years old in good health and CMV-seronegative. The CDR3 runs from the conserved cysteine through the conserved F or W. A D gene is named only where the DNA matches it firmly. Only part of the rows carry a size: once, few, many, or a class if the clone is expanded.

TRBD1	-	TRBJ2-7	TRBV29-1	TGCAGCGGGGACAGGGCCTTCTACGAGCAGTACTTC	CSGDRAFYEQYF
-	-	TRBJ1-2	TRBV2	TGTGCCAGCAGTGTGGGACAAAGCAGGGACTATGGCTACACCTTC	CASSVGQSRDYGYTF
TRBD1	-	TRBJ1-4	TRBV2	TGTGCCAGCAGAGCCGGGACAGGGGACGAAAAACTGTTTTTT	CASRAGTGDEKLFF
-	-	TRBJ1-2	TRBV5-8	TGTGCCAGCAGCTTGGGTGTTGCCAATTGGGCATATGGCTACACCTTC	CASSLGVANWAYGYTF
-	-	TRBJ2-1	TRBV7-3	TGTGCCAGCAGCTCCGAGCTTGCCGACAATGAGCAGTTCTTC	CASSSELADNEQFF
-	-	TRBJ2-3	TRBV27	TGTGCCAGCAGTCAGGAGGGAGTCTACACAGATACGCAGTATTTT	CASSQEGVYTDTQYF
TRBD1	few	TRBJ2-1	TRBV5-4	TGTGCCAGCAGCTTCCAGGGGGCTAGGAATGAGCAGTTCTTC	CASSFQGARNEQFF
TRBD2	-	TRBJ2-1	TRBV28	TGTGCCAGCAGTGGACGACAGGGGACTAGCGGAATGTACAATGAGCAGTTCTTC	CASSGRQGTSGMYNEQFF
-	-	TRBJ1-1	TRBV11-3	TGTGCCAGCAGCTTGTCAGGGCCGGACACTGAAGCTTTCTTT	CASSLSGPDTEAFF
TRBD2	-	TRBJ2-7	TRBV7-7	TGTGCTAGCAGCTACCCGGACAGGGGACGACTAGCGGGAAAGGACGAGCAGTACTTC	CASSYPDRGRLAGKDEQYF
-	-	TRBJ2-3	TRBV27	TGTGCCAGCCGCAGCGGGTCCACAGATACGCAGTATTTT	CASRSGSTDTQYF
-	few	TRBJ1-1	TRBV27	TGTGCCAGCAGTTTAGGTCTTAGGGCGGGCACTGAAGCTTTCTTT	CASSLGLRAGTEAFF
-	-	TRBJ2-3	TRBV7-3	TGTGCCAGCAGCCCCACATCGAGCACAGATACGCAGTATTTT	CASSPTSSTDTQYF
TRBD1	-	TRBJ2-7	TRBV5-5	TGTGCCAGCAGCTCGGGACAGGGTGGGTACGAGCAGTACTTC	CASSSGQGGYEQYF
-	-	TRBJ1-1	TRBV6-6	TGTGCCAGCAGTTCGTACTCTGGGGGGTCCACTGAAGCTTTCTTT	CASSSYSGGSTEAFF
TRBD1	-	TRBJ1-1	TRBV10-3	TGTGCCATCAGTGAGCAGGGGGCCGCTGAAGCTTTCTTT	CAISEQGAAEAFF
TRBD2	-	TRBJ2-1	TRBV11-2	TGTGCCAGCAGCTTAGGGGGGGGATTCTACAATGAGCAGTTCTTC	CASSLGGGFYNEQFF
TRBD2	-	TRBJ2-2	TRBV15	TGTGCCACCAGCGGGGGGGTACTAGCGGGAACCGGGGAGCTGTTTTTT	CATSGGVLAGTGELFF
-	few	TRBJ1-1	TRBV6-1	TGTGCCAGTGGGGGGGCTAAGGCGCTCGCTTTCTTT	CASGGAKALAFF
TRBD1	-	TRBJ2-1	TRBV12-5	TGTGCTAGTGCCCCGGGACAGGGCGGATCGGCGAATGAGCAGTTCTTC	CASAPGQGGSANEQFF
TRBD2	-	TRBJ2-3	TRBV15	TGTGCCACCAGCAGGATACTAGCGGGGGTCACAGATACGCAGTATTTT	CATSRILAGVTDTQYF
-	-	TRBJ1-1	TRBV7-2	TGTGCCAGCAGCGCACAGGTTATCATGAACACTGAAGCTTTCTTT	CASSAQVIMNTEAFF
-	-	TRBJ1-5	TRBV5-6	TGTGCCAGCAGCTTGAGCCTTTCGCCCTCCGCTCAGCCCCAGCATTTT	CASSLSLSPSAQPQHF
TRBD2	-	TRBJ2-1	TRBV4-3	TGCGCCAGCAGCCAGGACCCTTGGGACTCGGGGGGTGAGCAGTTCTTC	CASSQDPWDSGGEQFF
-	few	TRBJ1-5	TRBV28	TGTGCCAGCAGTTTATGGGCACAGCCCCAGCATTTT	CASSLWAQPQHF